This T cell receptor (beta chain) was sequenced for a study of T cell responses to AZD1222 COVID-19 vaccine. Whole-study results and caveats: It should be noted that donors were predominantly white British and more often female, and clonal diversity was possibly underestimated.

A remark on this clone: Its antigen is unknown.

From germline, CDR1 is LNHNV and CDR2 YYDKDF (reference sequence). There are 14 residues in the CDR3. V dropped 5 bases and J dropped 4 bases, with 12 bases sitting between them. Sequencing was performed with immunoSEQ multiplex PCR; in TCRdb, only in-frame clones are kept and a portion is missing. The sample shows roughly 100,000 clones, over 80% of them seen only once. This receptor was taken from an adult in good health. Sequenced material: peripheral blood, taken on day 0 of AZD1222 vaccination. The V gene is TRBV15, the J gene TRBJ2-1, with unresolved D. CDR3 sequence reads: CATSENIGYNEQFF. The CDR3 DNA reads TGTGCCACCAGCGAAAATATAGGGTACAATGAGCAGTTCTTC.